This record covers a single TCR beta chain. Its antigen is not identified. Clones were read by immunoSEQ multiplex PCR, and TCRdb kept only the in-frame ones, dropping some. The sample gives 50,000 to 75,000 clones, nearly 90% of which show up once; just under 0.35% is in the top ten. The data were obtained in a study of OX40 agonist ivuxolimab in advanced cancers. Between the trimmed V and J ends, which lost 4 bases and 5 bases, there was a span of 11 bases. CDR3 length: 13 residues. Germline lookup yields CDR1 MNHEY and CDR2 SVGAGI. Study observations and caveats: Averaged across samples, CD8+ T cells carried more expanded clones than CD4+ did. Patients with a partial response at 0.1-3.0 mg/kg had among the lowest clonal expansion.

This chain connects TRBV6-5 to TRBJ2-5; D might be TRBD2 (5 bases). The origin of this receptor is an adult with an advanced solid tumor such as melanoma, head and neck, liver or kidney cancer. The sample consisted of CD4+ or CD8+ T cells sorted from blood, taken in a trial of the OX40 agonist ivuxolimab. The CDR3 spells CASSFEGRETQYF. CDR3 nucleotide sequence: TGTGCCAGCAGTTTCGAGGGTAGGGAGACCCAGTACTTC.